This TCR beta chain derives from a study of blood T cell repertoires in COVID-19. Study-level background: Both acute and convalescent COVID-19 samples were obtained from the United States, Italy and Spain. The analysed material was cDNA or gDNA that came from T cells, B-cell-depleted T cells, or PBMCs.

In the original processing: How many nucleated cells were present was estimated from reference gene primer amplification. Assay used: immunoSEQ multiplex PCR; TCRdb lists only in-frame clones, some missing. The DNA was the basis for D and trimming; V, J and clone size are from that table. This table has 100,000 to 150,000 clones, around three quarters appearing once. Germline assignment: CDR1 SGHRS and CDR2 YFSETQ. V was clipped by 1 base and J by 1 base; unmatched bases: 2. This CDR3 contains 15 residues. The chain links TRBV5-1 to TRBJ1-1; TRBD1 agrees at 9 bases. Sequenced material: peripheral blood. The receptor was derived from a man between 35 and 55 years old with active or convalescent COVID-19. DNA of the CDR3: TGCGCCAGCAGCTTGATGGGACAGGGGAACACTGAAGCTTTCTTT. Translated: CASSLMGQGNTEAFF.